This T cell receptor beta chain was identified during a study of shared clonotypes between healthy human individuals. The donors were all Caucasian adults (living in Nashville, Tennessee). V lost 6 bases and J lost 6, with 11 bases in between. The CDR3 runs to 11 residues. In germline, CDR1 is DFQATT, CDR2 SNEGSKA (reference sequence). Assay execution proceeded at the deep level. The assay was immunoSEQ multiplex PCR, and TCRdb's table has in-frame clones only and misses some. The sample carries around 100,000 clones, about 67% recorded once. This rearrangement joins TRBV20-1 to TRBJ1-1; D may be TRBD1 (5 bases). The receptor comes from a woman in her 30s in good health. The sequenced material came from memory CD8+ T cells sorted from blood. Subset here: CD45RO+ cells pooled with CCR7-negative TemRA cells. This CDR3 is CSAKDMSEAFF. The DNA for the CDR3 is TGCAGTGCCAAGGACATGTCTGAAGCTTTCTTT.